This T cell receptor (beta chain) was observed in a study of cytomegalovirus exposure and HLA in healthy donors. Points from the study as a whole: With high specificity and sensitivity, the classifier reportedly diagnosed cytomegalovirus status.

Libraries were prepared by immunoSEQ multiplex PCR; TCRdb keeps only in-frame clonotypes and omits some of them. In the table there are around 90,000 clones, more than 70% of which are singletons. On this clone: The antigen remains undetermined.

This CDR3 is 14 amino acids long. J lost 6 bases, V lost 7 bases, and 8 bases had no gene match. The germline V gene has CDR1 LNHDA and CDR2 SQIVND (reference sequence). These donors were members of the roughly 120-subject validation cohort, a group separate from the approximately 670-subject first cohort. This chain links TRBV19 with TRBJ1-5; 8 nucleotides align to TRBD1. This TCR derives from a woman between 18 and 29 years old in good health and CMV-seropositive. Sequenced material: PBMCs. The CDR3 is CASTETGEGQPQHF. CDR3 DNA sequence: TGTGCCAGTACCGAGACAGGGGAGGGTCAGCCCCAGCATTTT.